The subject of this entry is one T cell receptor (beta chain). This clonotype qualifies as large (0.1 to 1%). No cognate antigen has been identified for it. The record has no base qualities; no much larger clone is one base away. Library preparation used PCR. The listed sequencing device is Illumina HiSeq 2000. TCRdb itself trimmed the public reads at Q25 with fastp, ran MiXCR and retained productive beta chains. Each entry is one CDR3 protein sequence, shown with its most common DNA and genes. The sample table shows several thousand distinct CDR3 sequences, and 11% to 15% are seen once. The ten largest clones capture around 19% of the sample. The sample comes from a study of tumor-infiltrating lymphocytes in oesophageal squamous cell carcinoma (dated by TCRdb to about 2016). The germline ends are 9 bases apart after V is trimmed by 3 bases and J by 0 bases. CDR1 and CDR2, looked up from the germline V gene, are SGHTA and FQGTGA. The CDR3 holds 15 amino acids from the cysteine to the phenylalanine. CDR3 DNA is the only sequence kept; it has 45 bases, read in frame from the first base.

Material for sequencing was esophageal tumor tissue. The chain employs TRBV7-3 and TRBJ2-1; TRBD2 is perhaps the D gene, given 6 matching bases. This TCR derives from a male donor with esophageal squamous cell carcinoma. The DNA sequence is given as TGTGCCAGCAGCTTTAGCGGTAGCTCCTACAATGAGCAGTTCTTC. It translates to CASSFSGSSYNEQFF.